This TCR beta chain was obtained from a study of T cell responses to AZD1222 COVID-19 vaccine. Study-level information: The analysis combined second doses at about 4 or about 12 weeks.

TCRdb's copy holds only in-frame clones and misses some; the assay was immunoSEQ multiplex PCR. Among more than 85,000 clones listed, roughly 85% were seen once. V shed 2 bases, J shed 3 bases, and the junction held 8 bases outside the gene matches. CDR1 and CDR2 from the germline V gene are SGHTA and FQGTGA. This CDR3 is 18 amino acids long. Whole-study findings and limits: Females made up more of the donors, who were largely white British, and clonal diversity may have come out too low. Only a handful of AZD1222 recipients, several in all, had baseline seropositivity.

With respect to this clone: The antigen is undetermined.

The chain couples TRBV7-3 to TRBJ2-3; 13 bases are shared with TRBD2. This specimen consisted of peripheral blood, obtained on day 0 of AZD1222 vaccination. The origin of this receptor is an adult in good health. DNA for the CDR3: TGTGCCAGCAGCTTATTTCCGTTGACTAGCGGGAGGACAGATACGCAGTATTTT. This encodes CASSLFPLTSGRTDTQYF.